The TCR beta chain described here comes from a study of blood T cell repertoires in COVID-19. Study summary: Donors in the United States, Italy and Spain gave samples during acute or convalescent COVID-19. In each case, the material was cDNA or gDNA derived from T cells, B-cell-depleted T cells, or PBMCs.

This CDR3 has 18 amino acids. Germline loops: CDR1 LGHDT, CDR2 YNNKEL (reference sequence). With V trimmed by 0 bases and J by 4 bases, 12 bases remained unmatched. Study processing details: Amplification of reference gene primers provided the estimated nucleated cell counts. Assay used: immunoSEQ multiplex PCR; TCRdb lists only in-frame clones, some missing. V and J calls and clone size are copied from that table; D and trimming were computed from the DNA. The sample holds 470,000 or so clones; roughly 90% are singletons and the top ten take approximately 4.3%. The receptor was isolated from a woman in her thirties with acute or convalescent COVID-19. This chain links TRBV3-1 (or the pseudogene TRBV3-2) with TRBJ2-1, with 7 positions matching TRBD2. The sequenced sample was peripheral blood. The CDR3 bases are TGTGCCAGCAGCCAAGATATGGGGGGGGGACCGATGTACAATGAGCAGTTCTTC. It codes for CASSQDMGGGPMYNEQFF.